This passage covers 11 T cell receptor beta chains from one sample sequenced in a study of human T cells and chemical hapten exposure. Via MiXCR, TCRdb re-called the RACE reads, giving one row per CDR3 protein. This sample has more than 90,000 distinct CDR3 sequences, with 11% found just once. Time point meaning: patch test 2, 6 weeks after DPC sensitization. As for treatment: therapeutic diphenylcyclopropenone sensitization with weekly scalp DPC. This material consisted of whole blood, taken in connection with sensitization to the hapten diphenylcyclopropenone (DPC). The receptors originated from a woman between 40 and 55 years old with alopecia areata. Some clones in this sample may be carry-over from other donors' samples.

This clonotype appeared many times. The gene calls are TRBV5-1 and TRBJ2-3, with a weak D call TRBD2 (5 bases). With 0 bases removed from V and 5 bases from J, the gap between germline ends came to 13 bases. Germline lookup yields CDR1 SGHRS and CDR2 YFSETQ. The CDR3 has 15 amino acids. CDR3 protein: CASSLAGSAGDTQYF. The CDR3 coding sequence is TGCGCCAGCAGCTTGGCTGGTAGCGCCGGAGATACGCAGTATTTT.

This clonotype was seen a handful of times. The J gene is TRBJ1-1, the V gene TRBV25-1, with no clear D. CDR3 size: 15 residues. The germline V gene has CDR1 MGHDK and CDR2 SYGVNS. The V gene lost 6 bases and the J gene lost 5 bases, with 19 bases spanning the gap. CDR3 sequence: CASSHIVGRGTEAFF. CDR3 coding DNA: TGTGCCAGCAGCCACATCGTAGGCCGAGGGACTGAAGCTTTCTTT.

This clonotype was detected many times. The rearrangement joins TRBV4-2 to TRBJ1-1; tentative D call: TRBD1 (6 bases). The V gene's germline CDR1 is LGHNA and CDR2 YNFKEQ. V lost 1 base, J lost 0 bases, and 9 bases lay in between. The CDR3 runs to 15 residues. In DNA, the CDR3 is TGTGCCAGCAGCCAAGTCGACAGGTTGAACACTGAAGCTTTCTTT. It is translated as CASSQVDRLNTEAFF.

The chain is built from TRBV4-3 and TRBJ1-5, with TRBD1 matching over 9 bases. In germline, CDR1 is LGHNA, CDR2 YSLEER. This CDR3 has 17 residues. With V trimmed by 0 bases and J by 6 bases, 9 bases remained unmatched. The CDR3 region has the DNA TGCGCCAGCAGCCAAGATTGGGACAGGGCGGTAAGTCAGCCCCAGCATTTT. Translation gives CASSQDWDRAVSQPQHF.

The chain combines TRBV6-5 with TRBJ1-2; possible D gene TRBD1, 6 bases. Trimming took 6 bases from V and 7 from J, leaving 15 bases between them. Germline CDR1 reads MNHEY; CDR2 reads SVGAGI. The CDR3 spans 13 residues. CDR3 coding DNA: TGTGCCAGCAGAGACACGGGGGCGATTGGCTACACCTTC. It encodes CASRDTGAIGYTF.

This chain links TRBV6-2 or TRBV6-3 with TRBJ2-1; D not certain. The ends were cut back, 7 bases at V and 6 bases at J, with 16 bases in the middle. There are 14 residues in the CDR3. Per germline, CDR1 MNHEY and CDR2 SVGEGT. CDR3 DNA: TGTGCCAGCACCGCGACCCCGTGGCCCAATGAGCAGTTCTTC. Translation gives CASTATPWPNEQFF.

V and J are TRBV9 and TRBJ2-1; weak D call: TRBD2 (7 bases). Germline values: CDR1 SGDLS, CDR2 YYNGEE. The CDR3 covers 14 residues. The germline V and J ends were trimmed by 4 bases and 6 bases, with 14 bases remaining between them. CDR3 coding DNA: TGTGCCAGCAGCTTAACAGGGACTACCAATGAGCAGTTCTTC. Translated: CASSLTGTTNEQFF. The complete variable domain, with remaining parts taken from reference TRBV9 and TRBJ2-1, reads DSGVTQTPKHLITATGQRVTLRCSPRSGDLSVYWYQQSLDQGLQFLIQYYNGEERAKGNILERFSAQQFPDLHSELNLSSLELGDSALYFCASSLTGTTNEQFFGPGTRLTVL.

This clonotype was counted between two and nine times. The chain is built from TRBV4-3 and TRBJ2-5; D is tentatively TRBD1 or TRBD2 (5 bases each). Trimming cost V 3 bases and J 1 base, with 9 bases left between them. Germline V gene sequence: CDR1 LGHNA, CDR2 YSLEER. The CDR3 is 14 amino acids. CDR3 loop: CASSHPGRQETQYF. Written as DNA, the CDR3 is TGCGCCAGCAGCCACCCGGGACGCCAAGAGACCCAGTACTTC.

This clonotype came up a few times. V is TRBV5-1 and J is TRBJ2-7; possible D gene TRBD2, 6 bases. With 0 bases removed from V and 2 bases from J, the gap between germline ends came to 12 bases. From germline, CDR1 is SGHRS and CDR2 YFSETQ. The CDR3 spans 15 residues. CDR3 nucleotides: TGCGCCAGCAGCTTGGTAGCGGAGGGGCCCTACGAGCAGTACTTC. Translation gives CASSLVAEGPYEQYF.

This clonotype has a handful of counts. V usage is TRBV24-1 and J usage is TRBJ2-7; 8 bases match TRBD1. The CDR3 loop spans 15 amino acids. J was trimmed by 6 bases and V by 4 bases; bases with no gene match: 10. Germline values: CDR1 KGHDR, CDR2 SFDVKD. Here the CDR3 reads CATSDGQGASIEQYF. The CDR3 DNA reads TGTGCCACCAGTGACGGACAGGGAGCTAGTATCGAGCAGTACTTC.

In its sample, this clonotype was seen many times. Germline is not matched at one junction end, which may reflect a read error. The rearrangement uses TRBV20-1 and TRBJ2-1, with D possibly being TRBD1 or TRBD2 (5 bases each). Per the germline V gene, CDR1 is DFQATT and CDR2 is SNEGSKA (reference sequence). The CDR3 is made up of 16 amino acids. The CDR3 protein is CSAREGPSAGYNEQLF. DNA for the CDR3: TGCAGTGCTAGAGAGGGACCGTCGGCAGGCTACAATGAGCAGCTCTTC.